The 11 T cell receptor beta chains given below trace back to one sample, sequenced in a study of blood T cell repertoires in COVID-19 (dated by TCRdb to 2019 to 2021). Receptors were amplified or captured by the immunoSEQ multiplex PCR assay. TCRdb provides this immuneACCESS table in a form limited to in-frame rearrangements. Some clones are lacking; in checked studies, under half of them reflect an unresolved V gene, and why the rest are absent is not known. The table for this sample lists 200,000 or so clones; 88% of them were counted only once. The top ten clones comprise more than 1.5% of the sample. Input material: peripheral blood. The receptors originated from a man between 65 and 85 years old with acute or convalescent COVID-19.

This rearrangement joins TRBV5-6 to TRBJ1-1; no firm D call. In germline, CDR1 is SGHDT, CDR2 YYEEEE. The CDR3 has 14 residues. V lost 0 bases and J 2 bases, leaving 8 bases between the germline ends. The CDR3: CASSLGGRNTEAFF. CDR3 sequence (DNA): TGTGCCAGCAGCTTGGGTGGCAGAAACACTGAAGCTTTCTTT.

J is TRBJ2-1 and V is TRBV19, with 9 bases fitting TRBD1. J gave up 6 bases and V 5 bases, and 11 bases lay outside the gene matches. Germline V lookup: CDR1 LNHDA, CDR2 SQIVND (reference sequence). The CDR3 spans 16 residues. The CDR3 DNA reads as TGTGCCAGTAGTGATACTTCCGGGACAGGGTCCAATGAGCAGTTCTTC. Translated, it gives CASSDTSGTGSNEQFF.

The chain is built from TRBV5-8 and TRBJ2-3; the D gene is possibly TRBD1 (6 bases). This CDR3 contains 14 residues. Trimming pared 2 bases from V and 7 bases from J, leaving 14 bases between. Per the germline V gene, CDR1 is SGHTS and CDR2 is YDEGEE. CDR3 coding DNA: TGTGCCAGCAGCTTTGGGGGCCTATCAAATACGCAGTATTTT. Protein: CASSFGGLSNTQYF.

The chain is built from TRBV19 and TRBJ1-6; D is ambiguous. V gave up 6 bases and J gave up 7 bases, with 10 bases separating them. This CDR3 has 13 amino acids. Germline V gene data show CDR1 as LNHDA and CDR2 as SQIVND (reference sequence). CDR3 loop: CASRSLGNSPLHF. Written as DNA, the CDR3 is TGTGCCAGTAGATCACTCGGGAATTCACCCCTCCACTTT.

This chain connects TRBV6-2 or TRBV6-3 to TRBJ1-1; 9 bases line up with TRBD1. The CDR3 covers 16 residues. Unmatched junction bases numbered 9, after V lost 6 bases and J lost 1 base. The germline V gene has CDR1 MNHEY and CDR2 SVGEGT. The CDR3, as DNA: TGTGCCAGCAGCCACGGGACAGGGACTCGGAACACTGAAGCTTTCTTT. Translating it yields CASSHGTGTRNTEAFF.

The V and J genes are TRBV27 and TRBJ2-1; 10 nucleotides agree with TRBD2. This CDR3 spans 15 amino acids. CDR1 MNHEY and CDR2 SMNVEV come from the germline V gene (reference sequence). With 3 bases clipped from V and 15 bases from J, the junction kept 14 bases outside the gene matches. CDR3 DNA sequence: TGTGCCAGCAGTTTTCTTCCAGCGGGAGGGACACACCCGTTCTTC. It is translated as CASSFLPAGGTHPFF.

The chain links TRBV3-1 (or the pseudogene TRBV3-2) to TRBJ2-1; TRBD2 agrees at 10 bases. The V gene's germline CDR1 is LGHDT and CDR2 YNNKEL (reference sequence). V lost 4 bases to trimming and J lost 5 bases; unmatched junction nucleotides: 2. The CDR3 has 14 amino acids. For the CDR3, the DNA is TGTGCCAGCAGCCGGGGACTAGCGAACAATGAGCAGTTCTTC. It yields the protein CASSRGLANNEQFF.

This chain joins TRBV3-1 (or the pseudogene TRBV3-2) and TRBJ2-1; TRBD2 matches 11 bases. The germline V gene encodes CDR1 LGHDT and CDR2 YNNKEL (reference sequence). J lost 2 bases, V lost 0 bases, and 0 bases had no gene match. This CDR3 is 16 amino acids long. Here the CDR3 reads CASSQELAGAYNEQFF. For the CDR3, the DNA is TGTGCCAGCAGCCAAGAACTAGCGGGAGCCTACAATGAGCAGTTCTTC.

V gene TRBV5-5 combines with J gene TRBJ1-5; D is perhaps TRBD1 (6 bases). Between the trimmed V and J ends, which lost 0 bases and 2 bases, there was a span of 9 bases. The length of the CDR3 is 15 residues. Germline lookup yields CDR1 SGHKS and CDR2 YYEKEE (reference sequence). CDR3 sequence (DNA): TGTGCCAGCAGCTTGGACTCAGGGGGCAATCAGCCCCAGCATTTT. This codes for CASSLDSGGNQPQHF.

The J gene is TRBJ2-1, the V gene TRBV5-4; tentatively, D is TRBD2 (6 bases). Trimming cost V 6 bases and J 9 bases, with 13 bases left between them. The CDR3 is made up of 12 amino acids. Per the germline V gene, CDR1 is SGHNT and CDR2 is YYREEE (reference sequence). CDR3 protein: CASNEPGGEQFF. In DNA form, the CDR3 reads TGTGCCAGCAACGAACCCGGGGGTGAGCAGTTCTTC.

CDR3 sequence: CASSREGNTDTQYF. For the CDR3, the DNA is TGTGCCAGCAGCCGGGAGGGGAACACAGATACGCAGTATTTT. The V call is TRBV5-5, the J call TRBJ2-3; 8 bases map to TRBD2. Germline V gene lookup returns CDR1 SGHKS and CDR2 YYEKEE (reference sequence). Germline trimming cut 4 bases from V and 2 bases from J; bases unmatched to any gene: 3. The CDR3 sequence is 14 residues long.